Listed here are 28 T cell receptor beta chains from one sample, sequenced in a study of graft-versus-host responses after intestinal transplantation. Measured with immunoSEQ multiplex PCR; TCRdb has only the in-frame clones, and not every one. The sample includes tens of thousands of clones, 33% of them seen just once. Plated together were roughly 200,000 CFSE-labeled responder cells and roughly 200,000 irradiated, violet-dye-labeled stimulator cells. The sequencing used alloreactive CD8+ T cells from a mixed lymphocyte reaction culture, collected before intestinal transplant. The subset was: CFSE-low proliferating T cells sorted from roughly 6-day pre-transplant mixed lymphocyte reaction (GvH or HvG direction). The receptors come from a human patient who received an intestinal transplant.

By its share, this clone is medium-sized. The chain uses TRBV5-6 and TRBJ2-7, with D unclear. Trimming shortened V by 0 bases and J by 2 bases, and 9 bases separated the two germline ends. The germline V gene has CDR1 SGHDT and CDR2 YYEEEE. This CDR3 contains 14 residues. The CDR3 DNA sequence: TGTGCCAGCAGCTTGGTAGTTTCAACCTACGAGCAGTACTTC. Protein product: CASSLVVSTYEQYF.

This clone was seen a few times. The gene calls are TRBV9 and TRBJ2-2, with 10 bases lining up with TRBD2. CDR1 and CDR2 from the germline V gene are SGDLS and YYNGEE. The CDR3 has 18 residues. Trimming removed 1 base from V and 2 bases from J; junction bases left unmatched: 8. Here the CDR3 DNA reads TGTGCCAGCAGCGTAAGGGTAGCGGGGGGCCCAAACACCGGGGAGCTGTTTTTT. This sequence encodes CASSVRVAGGPNTGELFF. Full variable domain (remainder filled in from reference TRBV9 and TRBJ2-2): DSGVTQTPKHLITATGQRVTLRCSPRSGDLSVYWYQQSLDQGLQFLIQYYNGEERAKGNILERFSAQQFPDLHSELNLSSLELGDSALYFCASSVRVAGGPNTGELFFGEGSRLTVL.

This clone turned up a few times. This chain joins TRBV19 and TRBJ2-5; 7 positions match TRBD1. V dropped 6 bases and J dropped 3; count of bases not matched to a gene: 7. This CDR3 is 14 amino acids long. The V gene's germline CDR1 is LNHDA and CDR2 SQIVND (reference sequence). CDR3: CASRKIGQEETQYF. CDR3 DNA sequence: TGTGCCAGTAGGAAAATCGGACAGGAAGAGACCCAGTACTTC.

V gene TRBV4-2 combines with J gene TRBJ1-4; weak D call: TRBD1 (5 bases). V was shortened by 0 bases and J by 5 bases, with 10 bases between the two germline ends. The CDR3 length is 15 residues. Germline CDR1 reads LGHNA; CDR2 reads YNFKEQ. The CDR3 loop reads CASSQEQASNEKLFF. The CDR3 nucleotides are TGTGCCAGCAGCCAAGAACAGGCCTCCAATGAAAAACTGTTTTTT.

This clone was counted between two and nine times. This chain uses TRBV15 with TRBJ2-1; D uncertain. Germline lookup yields CDR1 LNHNV and CDR2 YYDKDF (reference sequence). V lost 6 bases, J lost 1 base, and 7 bases lay in between. CDR3 length: 13 residues. The CDR3 nucleotides read TGTGCCACCAGGGAATGGTCCTACAATGAGCAGTTCTTC. Translating it yields CATREWSYNEQFF.

This clone was recorded a few times. This chain connects TRBV5-1 to TRBJ2-2; no clear D. CDR3 length equals 15 residues. From germline, CDR1 is SGHRS and CDR2 YFSETQ. V lost 0 bases, J lost 6 bases, and 12 bases lay in between. The DNA for the CDR3 is TGCGCCAGCAGCTTGGTGGTTTCGGGCGCCGGGGAGCTGTTTTTT. Translating it yields CASSLVVSGAGELFF. Together with reference TRBV5-1 and TRBJ2-2, the CDR3 gives the full variable domain: KAGVTQTPRYLIKTRGQQVTLSCSPISGHRSVSWYQQTPGQGLQFLFEYFSETQRNKGNFPGRFSGRQFSNSRSEMNVSTLELGDSALYLCASSLVVSGAGELFFGEGSRLTVL.

This clone was counted only a few times. The CDR3 loop is CASSLLTAGMNTEAFF. In nucleotides, the CDR3 is TGTGCCAGCAGTTTACTTACGGCGGGGATGAACACTGAAGCTTTCTTT. The V and J genes are TRBV27 and TRBJ1-1, with D unresolved. This CDR3 is 16 amino acids long. Germline V lookup: CDR1 MNHEY, CDR2 SMNVEV (reference sequence). V was shortened by 2 bases and J by 0 bases, with 13 bases between the two germline ends.

This clone was observed once. The chain combines TRBV4-1 with TRBJ2-7; a weak D match, TRBD2 (5 bases). This CDR3 has 15 residues. Germline assignment: CDR1 MGHRA and CDR2 YSYEKL. The germline V and J ends were trimmed by 1 base and 0 bases, with 10 bases remaining between them. The CDR3 spells CASSQVEENSYEQYF. The CDR3 DNA reads as TGCGCCAGCAGCCAAGTGGAGGAGAACTCCTACGAGCAGTACTTC.

J is TRBJ2-2 and V is TRBV7-7; D remains ambiguous. CDR1 SSHAT and CDR2 FNYEAQ come from the germline V gene (reference sequence). This CDR3 spans 15 amino acids. Trimming took 3 bases from V and 4 from J, leaving 12 bases between them. The CDR3: CASSLQKDFTGELFF. In DNA form, the CDR3 reads TGTGCCAGCAGCTTGCAGAAGGATTTCACCGGGGAGCTGTTTTTT.

The chain has TRBV19 and TRBJ2-2; tentative D call: TRBD2 (5 bases). V lost 3 bases and J 8 bases, leaving 10 bases between the germline ends. Germline-derived CDR1 and CDR2 are LNHDA and SQIVND (reference sequence). CDR3 length: 13 amino acids. DNA for the CDR3: TGTGCCAGTAGTATGCCCCCGGGGGGGGAGCTGTTTTTT. Translation: CASSMPPGGELFF.

The table lists this clone with a few counts. The rearrangement joins TRBV7-9 to TRBJ1-6; possibly TRBD1 for D (5 bases). The V and J ends lost 5 bases and 7 bases respectively, with 9 bases between them. The CDR3 length is 13 residues. Germline assignment: CDR1 SEHNR and CDR2 FQNEAQ (reference sequence). CDR3 sequence reads: CASSPSGNSPLHF. The DNA of the CDR3 is TGTGCCAGCAGCCCTTCAGGGAATTCACCCCTCCACTTT.

The chain joins TRBV29-1 to TRBJ2-7, with D possibly being TRBD2 (6 bases). V was trimmed by 7 bases and J by 7 bases, leaving 20 bases between them. The germline CDR1 and CDR2 sequences are SQVTM and ANQGSEA. CDR3 length: 13 residues. Written as DNA, the CDR3 is TGCAGCGCCGGAGAAGGCGGGGTTTGGGAGCAGTACTTC. Amino acid sequence: CSAGEGGVWEQYF.

By sample fraction, this clone is medium-sized. V and J are TRBV4-1 and TRBJ2-7; tentatively, D is TRBD1 (5 bases). Between the trimmed V and J ends, which lost 5 bases and 1 base, there was a span of 12 bases. The germline V gene encodes CDR1 MGHRA and CDR2 YSYEKL. The CDR3 has 14 amino acids. The CDR3, as DNA: TGCGCCAGCAGCGAAGTAAGGGGATCCTACGAGCAGTACTTC. Residues: CASSEVRGSYEQYF.

The chain has TRBV4-1 and TRBJ1-1; the D is unclear. V was clipped by 0 bases and J by 0 bases, with 11 bases between them. CDR3 size: 16 residues. Germline V CDR1 and CDR2: MGHRA, YSYEKL. CDR3 sequence reads: CASSQEVSLMNTEAFF. DNA of the CDR3: TGCGCCAGCAGCCAAGAGGTCTCCCTAATGAACACTGAAGCTTTCTTT.

There are a few counts of this clone. The rearrangement links TRBV10-2 to TRBJ2-7, with 7 bases lining up with TRBD2. The CDR3 sequence is 14 residues long. The germline gives CDR1 WSHSY, CDR2 SAAADI. Trimming at V came to 4 bases and at J to 2 bases, leaving 5 bases not matched to a gene. CDR3 loop: CASSGVAGAYEQYF. The CDR3 DNA follows: TGCGCCAGCAGTGGGGTAGCGGGTGCCTACGAGCAGTACTTC.

This clone is categorized as medium-sized. V and J are TRBV4-1 and TRBJ2-7; D may be TRBD1 or TRBD2 (5 bases each). The germline CDR1 and CDR2 sequences are MGHRA and YSYEKL. With 4 bases removed from V and 3 bases from J, the gap between germline ends came to 10 bases. The CDR3 contains 13 residues. The CDR3 protein is CASSPPGGYEQYF. Here the CDR3 DNA reads TGCGCCAGCAGCCCTCCTGGGGGCTACGAGCAGTACTTC.

In this sample, this clone turned up a few times. The chain has TRBV27 and TRBJ2-7; TRBD1 aligns across 11 bases. V shed 5 bases and J 4 bases; nucleotides not matched to a gene: 4. This CDR3 contains 14 residues. Germline V gene lookup returns CDR1 MNHEY and CDR2 SMNVEV (reference sequence). CDR3: CASSPGTGGYEQYF. The CDR3, as DNA: TGTGCCAGCAGTCCGGGGACAGGGGGGTACGAGCAGTACTTC.

The rearrangement uses TRBV6-5 and TRBJ1-5; D not certain. Trimming pared 4 bases from V and 7 bases from J, leaving 11 bases between. Germline CDR1 and CDR2: MNHEY and SVGAGI. The CDR3 consists of 13 residues. The CDR3 is CASSLGIEQPQHF. The CDR3 DNA is TGTGCCAGCAGTTTAGGAATCGAACAGCCCCAGCATTTT.

This chain joins TRBV11-2 and TRBJ2-7; no clear D gene. V dropped 4 bases and J dropped 6 bases, with 16 bases sitting between them. Germline values: CDR1 SGHAT, CDR2 FQNNGV. CDR3 size: 14 residues. The CDR3 sequence is CASSSAARRLEQYF. The DNA of the CDR3 is TGTGCCAGCAGCTCGGCGGCTAGGCGGCTCGAGCAGTACTTC.

The chain carries TRBV27 and TRBJ1-1; D is undetermined. The germline V and J ends were trimmed by 6 bases and 4 bases, with 12 bases remaining between them. The CDR3 is 13 amino acids. Germline V gene lookup returns CDR1 MNHEY and CDR2 SMNVEV (reference sequence). The CDR3 bases are TGTGCCAGCAGGGTTTCGTTCGGCACTGAAGCTTTCTTT. It is translated as CASRVSFGTEAFF.

J is TRBJ1-1 and V is TRBV4-1, with TRBD1 identical over 7 bases. V shed 3 bases and J 5 bases; nucleotides not matched to a gene: 6. The CDR3 totals 14 residues. In germline, CDR1 is MGHRA, CDR2 YSYEKL. CDR3 sequence reads: CASSQTGTGTEAFF. DNA for the CDR3: TGCGCCAGCAGCCAGACAGGGACGGGGACTGAAGCTTTCTTT.

The chain has TRBV7-3 and TRBJ2-7; unclear D gene. The CDR3 is 15 amino acids. Germline V gives CDR1 SGHTA, CDR2 FQGTGA. V lost 4 bases and J lost 0, with 13 bases in between. Here the CDR3 reads CASSSQTLISYEQYF. The CDR3 nucleotides read TGTGCCAGCAGCTCGCAGACTCTAATCTCCTACGAGCAGTACTTC.

By frequency in the sample, this clone is medium-sized. The CDR3 DNA follows: TGTGCCAGTAGTATGGGGACAGGGCCCTACGAGCAGTACTTC. Translating it yields CASSMGTGPYEQYF. The genes are TRBV19 and TRBJ2-7; 9 bases fit TRBD1. The J segment lost 2 bases and the V segment lost 3 bases, leaving 2 bases of the junction unmatched. CDR3 size: 14 residues. Looked up from germline, CDR1 is LNHDA and CDR2 is SQIVND (reference sequence).

This clone was counted between two and nine times. The V call is TRBV4-1, the J call TRBJ2-3; 7 positions match TRBD2. Looked up from germline, CDR1 is MGHRA and CDR2 is YSYEKL. With V trimmed by 8 bases and J by 4 bases, 18 bases remained unmatched. The CDR3 is made up of 17 amino acids. CDR3 sequence (DNA): TGCGCCAGCGGGGGTTCGGGCGGGAGATTGAACCCAGATACGCAGTATTTT. Protein product: CASGGSGGRLNPDTQYF.

The chain carries TRBV25-1 and TRBJ1-4, with D tentatively TRBD1 (5 bases). V lost 1 base to trimming and J lost 8 bases, with 14 bases between them. The germline CDR1 and CDR2 sequences are MGHDK and SYGVNS. The CDR3 consists of 15 residues. CDR3 coding DNA: TGTGCCAGCAGTGAATGGGGCAGAGAGGACGAAAAACTGTTTTTT. Residues: CASSEWGREDEKLFF.

By share, this clone ranks as medium-sized (0.01 to 0.1%). The sample contains more than one DNA sequence encoding this CDR3. The rearrangement uses TRBV6-5 and TRBJ2-1; D gene unclear. The CDR3 is 12 residues long. Trimming pared 0 bases from V and 7 bases from J, leaving 4 bases between. The germline gives CDR1 MNHEY, CDR2 SVGAGI. The CDR3 is CASSYSGNEQFF. The CDR3 region has the DNA TGTGCCAGCAGTTACTCGGGAAATGAGCAGTTCTTC.

This clone was picked up many times. This chain connects TRBV6-5 to TRBJ2-7, with D perhaps given as TRBD1 or TRBD2 (5 bases each). The CDR3 sequence is 14 residues long. CDR1 is MNHEY, CDR2 SVGAGI, per germline. Trimming shortened V by 2 bases and J by 0 bases, and 8 bases separated the two germline ends. The CDR3 nucleotides are TGTGCCAGCAGTTACGGGACGAGCTCCTACGAGCAGTACTTC. The encoded protein is CASSYGTSSYEQYF.

This clone was detected a few times. The chain's CDR3 is CASSGTNNEQFF. The CDR3 DNA reads TGTGCCAGCAGCGGTACGAACAATGAGCAGTTCTTC. The chain joins TRBV5-4 to TRBJ2-1; D unresolved. Germline V gene sequence: CDR1 SGHNT, CDR2 YYREEE (reference sequence). Trimming removed 4 bases at V and 5 bases at J, with 7 bases between. This CDR3 contains 12 residues.